Sequencing of this T cell receptor (beta chain) was carried out in a study of shared clonotypes between healthy human individuals. Study background: Donors had three CD4 naive, three CD4 memory, two CD8 naive and one CD8 memory plate apiece.

CDR1 and CDR2 from the germline V gene are SGHAT and FQNNGV. This CDR3 is 15 amino acids long. V gave up 1 base and J gave up 1 base; unmatched junction bases: 2. This clone was seen a single time. TCRdb's copy holds only in-frame clones and misses some; the assay was immunoSEQ multiplex PCR. The sample yields fewer than 2.5 million clones, 80% to 95% seen once. This chain joins TRBV11-2 and TRBJ2-5; 8 bases fit TRBD1. The receptor was isolated from a man in his late teens or twenties in good health. Some clones in this sample may be carry-over from other donors' samples. The sequenced sample was naive CD4+ T cells from PBMCs. Subset in this sample: CD45RA+ positively selected. CDR3 region: CASSLATGVQETQYF. CDR3 nucleotide sequence: TGTGCCAGCAGCTTAGCGACAGGGGTCCAAGAGACCCAGTACTTC.